The clone carrying this TCR beta chain was seen a few times. Its antigen remains unknown. This specimen comes from a study of molecular identifiers for immune sequencing clone quantification. One entry per CDR3 protein results from TCRdb running MiXCR on the PCR reads. The table shows some 580,000 distinct CDR3 sequences, with roughly 25% occurring only once. The CDR3 has 15 residues. V dropped 6 bases and J dropped 2; count of bases not matched to a gene: 6. The study, taken as a whole, reports: Clones above 20 RNA copies contained over 97% of effector molecules and under 1% of naive molecules.

This chain uses TRBV12-3 or TRBV12-4 with TRBJ2-3; 9 bases are shared with TRBD1. This TCR came from a human donor in good health. Some libraries in this study had Jurkat cell RNA spiked in. The sample taken for sequencing was naive CD8+ T cells from blood, with Jurkat cell RNA spiked in. Documented subset: FACS-sorted CD8+CD4-CCR7+CD45RA+ naive T cells. CDR3 protein: CASRWTGVNTDTQYF. In DNA, the CDR3 is TGTGCCAGCAGATGGACAGGGGTGAACACAGATACGCAGTATTTT.